This T cell receptor (beta chain) was retrieved from a study of T cell responses to AZD1222 COVID-19 vaccine. V lost 0 bases, J lost 3 bases, and 9 bases lay in between. The CDR3 loop spans 15 amino acids. Germline CDR1 is SGHRS and CDR2 is YFSETQ. Using immunoSEQ multiplex PCR, the repertoire was profiled, and TCRdb retains in-frame clones only, with some absent. The table includes tens of thousands of clones, roughly 80% detected once. This clone was observed once. Second-dose recipients at about 4 or about 12 weeks were treated as one pooled group. The sample was peripheral blood, taken 28 days after the second AZD1222 dose. The chain combines TRBV5-1 with TRBJ2-2; D remains unclear. This TCR was sampled from an adult who received the AZD1222 COVID-19 vaccine. Here the CDR3 reads CASSLVGGDTGELFF. The DNA of the CDR3 is TGCGCCAGCAGCTTGGTTGGTGGGGACACCGGGGAGCTGTTTTTT.